Here is one TCR beta chain with its context. Its specificity is unknown. This sample is part of a study of T cell responses to AZD1222 COVID-19 vaccine. The analysis combined second doses at about 4 or about 12 weeks. Findings and limits, study-wide: White British ancestry dominated among donors, who included more females, and clonal diversity was possibly underestimated.

The repertoire was sequenced with immunoSEQ multiplex PCR; TCRdb's copy has only in-frame clones and lacks some. Among some 110,000 clones, approximately 90% were seen once, and the ten largest hold about 4%. The clonotype was recovered from an adult who received the AZD1222 COVID-19 vaccine. This specimen consisted of peripheral blood, obtained 28 days after the second AZD1222 dose.

The CDR3 DNA follows: TGTGCCAGCAGCTTAGTGTCTAGCGGGAGGGCTGCCAAAAACATTCAGTACTTC. Translation: CASSLVSSGRAAKNIQYF. This sequence joins TRBV11-2 and TRBJ2-4, with TRBD2 identical over 12 bases. The CDR3 spans 18 residues. V dropped 1 base and J dropped 1; count of bases not matched to a gene: 5. The germline CDR1 and CDR2 sequences are SGHAT and FQNNGV.